This T cell receptor beta chain was found in a study of blood T cell repertoires in COVID-19. Looking at the study overall: Acute and convalescent COVID-19 samples came from the United States, Italy and Spain. PBMCs, B-cell-depleted T cells, or T cells provided the cDNA or gDNA that made up the material.

Germline V CDR1 and CDR2: LNHDA, SQIVND (reference sequence). With 3 bases removed from V and 5 bases from J, the gap between germline ends came to 7 bases. There are 12 residues in the CDR3. In the authors' methods: Counts of nucleated cells, estimated from reference gene primer amplification, were obtained. Generated by immunoSEQ multiplex PCR, the TCRdb table keeps only in-frame clones and is missing some. V and J calls and clone size are as listed in that table; D and trimming were resolved from the DNA. The sample consists of about 300,000 clones, 80% to 90% of them appearing once. The chain has TRBV19 and TRBJ2-5; no clear D gene. The receptor comes from a man younger than 30 who had recovered from COVID-19. The sequenced sample consisted of peripheral blood. The CDR3: CASSMASETQYF. CDR3 in DNA: TGTGCCAGTAGTATGGCTTCGGAGACCCAGTACTTC.